Shown below are 20 T cell receptor beta chains from a single sample sequenced in a study of blood T cell repertoires in COVID-19. Sequencing used immunoSEQ multiplex PCR; TCRdb keeps in-frame clones, though not all of them. Seen here are around 85,000 clones, about 89% observed once, and the top ten hold 0.9% to 1.5%. Material: PBMCs or T cells enriched from blood (not recorded which). The receptor source for this set is a woman aged 45 to 65 with acute COVID-19.

The rearrangement joins TRBV10-3 to TRBJ2-1; 10 nucleotides agree with TRBD2. The V and J ends lost 7 bases and 4 bases, in that order; junction bases with no gene match: 7. CDR1 ENHRY and CDR2 SYGVKD come from the germline V gene. This CDR3 region has 15 residues. CDR3 in amino acids: CAITRTSGQYNEQFF. CDR3 DNA: TGTGCCATCACCAGGACTAGCGGACAGTACAATGAGCAGTTCTTC.

The chain links TRBV7-2 to TRBJ1-1, with 8 nucleotides matching TRBD1. J was trimmed by 2 bases and V by 4 bases; bases with no gene match: 12. The CDR3 loop spans 17 amino acids. From germline, CDR1 is SGHTA and CDR2 FQGNSA. Here the CDR3 DNA reads TGTGCCAGCAGCTCTAGGACAGGGCGAGGGGGTAACACTGAAGCTTTCTTT. Protein: CASSSRTGRGGNTEAFF.

The sample holds one count of this clone. The chain uses TRBV5-1 and TRBJ2-1, with 14 bases identical to TRBD2. The CDR3 runs to 15 residues. J lost 5 bases, V lost 4 bases, and 2 bases had no gene match. Per the germline V gene, CDR1 is SGHRS and CDR2 is YFSETQ. CDR3 sequence reads: CASSQGLAGDNEQFF. For the CDR3, the DNA is TGCGCCAGCAGCCAGGGACTAGCGGGAGACAATGAGCAGTTCTTC.

CDR3 sequence (DNA): TGTGCCAGCAGCGTAGGAGTTGGGCCAGTTAATTCACCCCTCCACTTT. Encoded protein: CASSVGVGPVNSPLHF. The J gene is TRBJ1-6, the V gene TRBV9; D is unresolved. The V and J ends lost 0 bases and 6 bases respectively, with 13 bases between them. The CDR3 contains 16 residues. Germline V lookup: CDR1 SGDLS, CDR2 YYNGEE.

V is TRBV24-1 and J is TRBJ2-2; D may be TRBD1 (5 bases). The germline CDR1 and CDR2 sequences are KGHDR and SFDVKD. Trimming removed 2 bases at V and 2 bases at J, with 11 bases between. The CDR3 is made up of 16 amino acids. In nucleotides, the CDR3 is TGTGCCACCAGTGATTATAAAGGGGCCAACACCGGGGAGCTGTTTTTT. It translates to CATSDYKGANTGELFF.

The J gene is TRBJ1-5, the V gene TRBV7-9; D ambiguous. CDR1 SEHNR and CDR2 FQNEAQ come from the germline V gene (reference sequence). V shed 3 bases and J shed 5 bases, with 8 bases lying between them. The CDR3 extends over 13 amino acids. CDR3 protein: CASSFSGDQPQHF. The CDR3 DNA reads as TGTGCCAGCAGCTTTTCCGGGGATCAGCCCCAGCATTTT.

J is TRBJ2-1 and V is TRBV5-4, with D perhaps matching TRBD2 (6 bases). The V end lost 4 bases, the J end lost 6 bases, and 20 bases lay between the germline ends. Germline V gives CDR1 SGHNT, CDR2 YYREEE (reference sequence). The CDR3 totals 16 residues. The CDR3 nucleotides read TGTGCCAGCAGCACGACTGGGACTTCTATAGCCAATGAGCAGTTCTTC. As protein: CASSTTGTSIANEQFF. The complete variable domain, with remaining parts taken from reference TRBV5-4 and TRBJ2-1, reads ETGVTQSPTHLIKTRGQQVTLRCSSQSGHNTVSWYQQALGQGPQFIFQYYREEENGRGNFPPRFSGLQFPNYSSELNVNALELDDSALYLCASSTTGTSIANEQFFGPGTRLTVL.

The chain couples TRBV10-3 to TRBJ1-6; D remains unclear. This CDR3 spans 13 amino acids. Germline V gene data show CDR1 as ENHRY and CDR2 as SYGVKD. V was clipped by 4 bases and J by 8 bases, with 9 bases between them. CDR3 region: CAISVGGYSPLHF. CDR3 DNA sequence: TGTGCCATCAGTGTAGGAGGGTATTCACCCCTCCACTTT.

The chain has TRBV9 and TRBJ1-5; 7 nucleotides line up with TRBD1. V trimming: 3 bases; J trimming: 4 bases; junction bases outside the gene matches: 4. The CDR3 runs to 14 residues. Germline V gene data show CDR1 as SGDLS and CDR2 as YYNGEE. Here the CDR3 reads CASSAGTENQPQHF. CDR3 coding DNA: TGTGCCAGCAGCGCGGGGACAGAAAATCAGCCCCAGCATTTT. Full variable domain (outside the CDR3, taken from reference TRBV9 and TRBJ1-5): DSGVTQTPKHLITATGQRVTLRCSPRSGDLSVYWYQQSLDQGLQFLIQYYNGEERAKGNILERFSAQQFPDLHSELNLSSLELGDSALYFCASSAGTENQPQHFGDGTRLSIL.

This sequence joins TRBV27 and TRBJ1-2, with 9 bases lining up with TRBD1. With 3 bases clipped from V and 8 bases from J, the junction kept 4 bases outside the gene matches. Germline V gives CDR1 MNHEY, CDR2 SMNVEV (reference sequence). This CDR3 is built from 13 residues. The CDR3 DNA follows: TGTGCCAGCAGTTTTGGGACAGGGAACGGCTACACCTTC. This sequence encodes CASSFGTGNGYTF.

The chain joins TRBV3-1 (or the pseudogene TRBV3-2) to TRBJ1-1; no clear D gene. Germline V gene sequence: CDR1 LGHDT, CDR2 YNNKEL (reference sequence). CDR3 length: 17 amino acids. The V and J ends lost 0 bases and 0 bases respectively, with 14 bases between them. The CDR3 DNA reads TGTGCCAGCAGCCAAGATCTAATTGGGAGTATGAACACTGAAGCTTTCTTT. It specifies CASSQDLIGSMNTEAFF.

The J gene is TRBJ2-1, the V gene TRBV5-5; weak D call: TRBD2 (5 bases). The V gene's germline CDR1 is SGHKS and CDR2 YYEKEE (reference sequence). The germline V and J ends were trimmed by 2 bases and 4 bases, with 7 bases remaining between them. This CDR3 is 13 amino acids long. In nucleotides, the CDR3 is TGTGCCAGCAGCTTTTCGGGGTACAATGAGCAGTTCTTC. Translated, it gives CASSFSGYNEQFF.

This chain links TRBV6-5 with TRBJ1-2, with D possibly matching TRBD1 (6 bases). The CDR3 extends over 13 amino acids. Per germline, CDR1 MNHEY and CDR2 SVGAGI. V lost 6 bases, J lost 2 bases, and 10 bases lay in between. CDR3 protein: CASRTGQNYGYTF. DNA for the CDR3: TGTGCCAGCAGGACAGGTCAGAACTATGGCTACACCTTC.

This clone was observed a single time. CDR3 sequence reads: CASSRTSGSSYEQYF. In DNA, the CDR3 is TGTGCCAGCAGCCGGACTAGCGGAAGCTCCTACGAGCAGTACTTC. The chain recombines TRBV5-5 with TRBJ2-7; 10 positions match TRBD2. This CDR3 spans 15 amino acids. Looked up from germline, CDR1 is SGHKS and CDR2 is YYEKEE (reference sequence). Trimming took 4 bases from V and 0 from J; bases not matched to a gene: 4.

The rearrangement links TRBV7-2 to TRBJ2-5; 11 nucleotides match TRBD2. CDR3 length equals 14 residues. V gave up 3 bases and J gave up 5 bases; unmatched junction bases: 2. Per the germline V gene, CDR1 is SGHTA and CDR2 is FQGNSA. CDR3 bases: TGTGCCAGCAGCTTTAGCGGGAGGGGGGAGACCCAGTACTTC. Its protein product is CASSFSGRGETQYF.

The CDR3 is CASSRRTGTGMTDTQYF. The CDR3 nucleotides read TGTGCCAGCAGCAGACGAACCGGGACAGGGATGACAGATACGCAGTATTTT. V gene TRBV9 combines with J gene TRBJ2-3; 9 bases match TRBD1. The CDR3 extends over 17 amino acids. The J segment lost 3 bases and the V segment lost 4 bases, leaving 12 bases of the junction unmatched. Per the germline V gene, CDR1 is SGDLS and CDR2 is YYNGEE.

The genes are TRBV5-1 and TRBJ1-2; 11 bases match TRBD1. This CDR3 contains 14 residues. Germline CDR1 is SGHRS and CDR2 is YFSETQ. Trimming removed 5 bases from V and 6 bases from J; junction bases left unmatched: 6. The CDR3 is CASRRTGGIDGYTF. In DNA form, the CDR3 reads TGCGCCAGCAGAAGGACAGGGGGCATTGATGGCTACACCTTC.

V is TRBV4-1 and J is TRBJ2-1, with D possibly being TRBD2 (6 bases). The germline CDR1 and CDR2 sequences are MGHRA and YSYEKL. Trimming pared 4 bases from V and 3 bases from J, leaving 10 bases between. The CDR3 covers 14 residues. The CDR3 is CASSLGLNYNEQFF. Written as DNA, the CDR3 is TGCGCCAGCAGCCTGGGACTGAACTACAATGAGCAGTTCTTC.

The rearrangement joins TRBV28 to TRBJ2-2; 8 nucleotides match TRBD1. V dropped 4 bases and J dropped 5; count of bases not matched to a gene: 3. From germline, CDR1 is MDHEN and CDR2 SYDVKM. This CDR3 has 14 residues. In DNA form, the CDR3 reads TGTGCCAGCAGTTCGACAGGGGAGACCGGGGAGCTGTTTTTT. Encoded protein: CASSSTGETGELFF.

The chain carries TRBV10-1 and TRBJ1-5, with 8 bases aligning to TRBD1. CDR1 WNHNN and CDR2 SYGVQD come from the germline V gene (reference sequence). With V trimmed by 11 bases and J by 4 bases, 7 bases remained unmatched. The CDR3 spans 13 residues. The CDR3 coding sequence is TGCGCCTGCGCGGACAGGGCTAATCAGCCCCAGCATTTT. Translation gives CACADRANQPQHF.